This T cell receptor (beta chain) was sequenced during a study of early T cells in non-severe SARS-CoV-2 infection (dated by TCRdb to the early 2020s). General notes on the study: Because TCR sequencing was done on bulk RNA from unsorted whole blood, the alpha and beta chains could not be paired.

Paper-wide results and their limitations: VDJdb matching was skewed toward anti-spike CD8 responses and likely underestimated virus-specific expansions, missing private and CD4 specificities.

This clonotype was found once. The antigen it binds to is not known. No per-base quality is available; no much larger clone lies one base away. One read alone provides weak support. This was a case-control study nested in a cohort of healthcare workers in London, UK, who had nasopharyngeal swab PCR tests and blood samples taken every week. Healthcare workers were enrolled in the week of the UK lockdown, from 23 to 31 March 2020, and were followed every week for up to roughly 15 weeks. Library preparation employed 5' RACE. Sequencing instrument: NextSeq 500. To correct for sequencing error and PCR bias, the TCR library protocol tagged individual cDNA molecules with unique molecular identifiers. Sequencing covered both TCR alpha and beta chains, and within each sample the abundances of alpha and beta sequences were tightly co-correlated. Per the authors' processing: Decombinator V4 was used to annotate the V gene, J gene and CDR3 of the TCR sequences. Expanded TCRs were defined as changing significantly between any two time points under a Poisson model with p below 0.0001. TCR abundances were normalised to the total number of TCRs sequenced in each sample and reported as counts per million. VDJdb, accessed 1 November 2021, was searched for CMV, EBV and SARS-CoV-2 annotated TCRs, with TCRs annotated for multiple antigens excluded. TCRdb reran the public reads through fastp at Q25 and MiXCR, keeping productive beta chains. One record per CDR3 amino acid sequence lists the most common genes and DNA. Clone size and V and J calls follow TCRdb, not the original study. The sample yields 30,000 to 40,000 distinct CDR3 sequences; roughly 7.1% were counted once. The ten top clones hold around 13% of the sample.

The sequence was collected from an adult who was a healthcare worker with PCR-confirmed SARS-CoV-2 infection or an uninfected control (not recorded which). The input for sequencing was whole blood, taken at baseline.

The CDR3 has the sequence CASSLNLEQYF. The DNA sequence reads TGTGCCAGCAGCTTGAATCTCGAGCAGTACTTC. The sequence joins TRBV13 to TRBJ2-7, with the D segment identity uncertain. The CDR1 and CDR2 encoded by the germline V gene (reference sequence) are PRHDT and FYEKMQ. V is cut by 3 bases and J by 6 bases, and the space between the germline ends is 6 bases. Including cysteine and phenylalanine, the CDR3 has 11 amino acids. CDR3 DNA is the only sequence kept; it has 33 bases, read in frame from the first base. Beyond the CDR3, the reference TRBV13 and TRBJ2-7 genes provide the residues; the full variable domain reads: AAGVIQSPRHLIKEKRETATLKCYPIPRHDTVYWYQQGPGQDPQFLISFYEKMQSDKGSIPDRFSAQQFSDYHSELNMSSLELGDSALYFCASSLNLEQYFGPGTRLTVT.